Listed below are T cell receptor beta chains from one sample, sequenced in a study of T cells in Graves' hyperthyroidism and ophthalmopathy. TCRdb re-analysed the multiplex PCR reads in MiXCR, keeping a single row per CDR3 protein. The sample shows about 770,000 distinct CDR3 sequences, under 20% of them seen only once. What was sequenced was blood. The receptor set was obtained from a woman in her forties or fifties with Graves' hyperthyroidism that later progressed to Graves' ophthalmopathy. CDR3s include the opening cysteine and the closing phenylalanine or tryptophan. The D gene is left open where the match is weak. Some rows mark clone size as missing; the rest say once, few, many or name a class of expanded clone.

V,J,D,size,CDR3,DNA
TRBV7-3,TRBJ2-5,TRBD1,NA,CASSYGQGGGETQYF,TGTGCCAGCAGTTACGGACAGGGGGGAGGAGAGACCCAGTACTTC
TRBV5-1,TRBJ2-7,TRBD1,many,CASTAGTGGSYEQYF,TGCGCCAGCACCGCAGGGACAGGGGGCTCCTACGAGCAGTACTTC
TRBV6-1,TRBJ1-1,NA,few,CASRKELRVGEAFF,TGTGCCAGCAGAAAAGAACTTCGAGTTGGTGAAGCTTTCTTT
TRBV12-3/TRBV12-4,TRBJ1-5,TRBD1,many,CASSPGTVSNQPQHF,TGTGCCAGCAGTCCCGGGACAGTGAGCAATCAGCCCCAGCATTTT
TRBV4-1,TRBJ2-1,NA,many,CASSQEHPGLDYNEQFF,TGCGCCAGCAGCCAAGAGCATCCAGGCCTTGATTACAATGAGCAGTTCTTC
TRBV5-1,TRBJ1-1,NA,many,CASSLAGQGNTEAFF,TGTGCCAGCAGCTTAGCAGGGCAGGGAAACACTGAAGCTTTCTTT
TRBV4-1,TRBJ1-1,NA,few,CASSQNPGGRGTEAFF,TGCGCCAGCAGCCAAAACCCCGGGGGCAGAGGGACTGAAGCTTTCTTT
TRBV3-1,TRBJ1-1,NA,many,CASSQVQGHTEAFF,TGTGCCAGCAGCCAAGTTCAGGGTCACACTGAAGCTTTCTTT
TRBV19,TRBJ2-1,TRBD1,NA,CASSPGRDRGWYEQFF,TGTGCCAGTAGTCCCGGGCGAGACAGGGGTTGGTATGAGCAGTTCTTC
TRBV5-1,TRBJ1-5,TRBD1,many,CASSLGGGGQPQHF,TGTGCCAGCAGTTTAGGGGGAGGGGGCCAGCCCCAGCATTTT
TRBV27,TRBJ2-7,NA,many,CASRRQGGGFYEQYF,TGTGCCAGCAGGCGGCAGGGGGGAGGCTTCTACGAGCAGTACTTC
TRBV12-3/TRBV12-4,TRBJ1-2,NA,many,CASSLGPFYGYTF,TGTGCCAGCAGTTTAGGGCCTTTCTATGGCTACACCTTC
TRBV7-9,TRBJ2-7,NA,few,CASSPQGGFYEQYF,TGTGCCAGCAGCCCACAGGGCGGATTCTACGAGCAGTACTTC
TRBV11-2,TRBJ2-5,NA,few,CASRPEGLETQYF,TGTGCCAGCAGACCGGAGGGTTTGGAGACCCAGTACTTC
TRBV6-1,TRBJ1-4,NA,NA,CASSRDRLNEKLFF,TGTGCCAGCAGTCGCGACAGACTAAATGAAAAACTGTTTTTT
TRBV5-1,TRBJ1-2,NA,NA,CASRKEGNYGYTF,TGCGCCAGCAGGAAGGAGGGAAACTATGGCTACACCTTC
TRBV7-2,TRBJ2-5,TRBD1,NA,CASSLGTGAPRRETQYF,TGTGCCAGCAGCCTCGGGACAGGGGCTCCTCGGAGAGAGACCCAGTACTTC
TRBV12-3/TRBV12-4,TRBJ1-1,NA,NA,CASHRRRGTEAFF,TGTGCCAGCCATAGGAGGCGGGGTACTGAAGCTTTCTTT
TRBV10-3,TRBJ1-1,NA,NA,CAISLDGSSAFF,TGTGCCATCAGTTTAGACGGCAGCAGCGCTTTCTTT
TRBV28,TRBJ1-1,NA,many,CASRSYSGGTRNAEAFF,TGTGCCAGCAGGTCATATTCGGGAGGGACGCGAAATGCTGAAGCTTTCTTT
TRBV6-1,TRBJ1-3,TRBD1,few,CASSVLSGSQGASGNTIYF,TGTGCCAGCTCTGTTCTGAGCGGATCGCAGGGGGCTTCTGGAAACACCATATATTTT
TRBV6-2/TRBV6-3,TRBJ1-5,NA,few,CASSYSSKQPQHF,TGTGCCAGCAGTTACTCGTCAAAGCAGCCCCAGCATTTT
TRBV19,TRBJ1-3,NA,few,CASSIGGTTRSGNTIYF,TGTGCCAGTAGTATCGGTGGTACCACCCGCTCTGGAAACACCATATATTTT
TRBV7-9,TRBJ1-2,NA,NA,CASSTRRDAYTF,TGTGCCAGCAGCACTCGTCGCGATGCCTACACCTTC
TRBV29-1,TRBJ2-2,NA,many,CSARSSRATGELFF,TGCAGCGCCCGGTCGAGCAGGGCCACCGGGGAGCTGTTTTTT
TRBV20-1,TRBJ2-2,NA,NA,CSAKGTDNTGELFF,TGCAGTGCTAAAGGGACGGACAACACCGGGGAGCTGTTTTTT
TRBV6-1,TRBJ1-4,NA,NA,CASSEVEGREKLFF,TGTGCCAGCAGTGAAGTGGAAGGGCGAGAAAAACTGTTTTTT
TRBV7-2,TRBJ1-5,NA,few,CASSARGGMGNQPQHF,TGTGCCAGCAGCGCCAGAGGGGGTATGGGCAATCAGCCCCAGCATTTT
TRBV6-6,TRBJ1-5,NA,few,CASSYSLRARGSNQPQHF,TGTGCCAGCAGTTACTCCCTCCGGGCCCGAGGTAGCAATCAGCCCCAGCATTTT
TRBV27,TRBJ2-5,TRBD1,few,CASQSLQGARETQYF,TGTGCCAGCCAATCCCTGCAGGGGGCTAGGGAGACCCAGTACTTC
TRBV20-1,TRBJ2-1,NA,few,CSSTNRQYNEQFF,TGCAGTTCTACAAATCGCCAGTACAATGAGCAGTTCTTC
TRBV6-1,TRBJ2-3,TRBD2,NA,CASSDPAGGSDTQYF,TGTGCCAGCAGTGATCCGGCGGGGGGCTCAGATACGCAGTATTTT
TRBV7-3,TRBJ2-5,TRBD2,few,CASSVTSGGQETQYF,TGTGCCAGCAGCGTGACTAGCGGGGGACAAGAGACCCAGTACTTC
TRBV3-1,TRBJ2-5,NA,many,CASSRVRGQETQYF,TGTGCCAGCAGCCGCGTCCGGGGTCAAGAGACCCAATACTTC
TRBV18,TRBJ1-1,TRBD1,NA,CGSAGKTGSTTEAFF,TGTGGCAGCGCCGGGAAGACAGGGTCTACCACTGAAGCTTTCTTT
TRBV25-1,TRBJ2-3,TRBD1,few,CASSDPARQGGRTDTQYF,TGTGCCAGCAGTGACCCCGCCCGACAGGGGGGTAGGACAGATACGCAGTATTTT
TRBV6-2/TRBV6-3,TRBJ2-2,TRBD1,NA,CASSYTGGVTGELFF,TGTGCCAGCAGTTACACAGGGGGCGTCACCGGGGAGCTGTTTTTT
TRBV7-2,TRBJ1-2,NA,NA,CASSPRTNQGGYTF,TGTGCCAGCAGCCCTCGGACGAACCAGGGGGGCTACACCTTC
TRBV4-2,TRBJ2-7,NA,NA,CASSQREDYPDYEQYF,TGTGCCAGCAGCCAACGAGAGGACTACCCAGACTACGAGCAGTACTTC
TRBV12-3/TRBV12-4,TRBJ1-5,NA,many,CASSLVEGANQPQHF,TGTGCCAGCAGTTTAGTCGAAGGGGCAAATCAGCCCCAGCATTTT
TRBV2,TRBJ2-5,TRBD2,many,CASSALAGGPGETQYF,TGTGCCAGCAGCGCTCTAGCGGGGGGGCCGGGTGAGACCCAGTACTTC